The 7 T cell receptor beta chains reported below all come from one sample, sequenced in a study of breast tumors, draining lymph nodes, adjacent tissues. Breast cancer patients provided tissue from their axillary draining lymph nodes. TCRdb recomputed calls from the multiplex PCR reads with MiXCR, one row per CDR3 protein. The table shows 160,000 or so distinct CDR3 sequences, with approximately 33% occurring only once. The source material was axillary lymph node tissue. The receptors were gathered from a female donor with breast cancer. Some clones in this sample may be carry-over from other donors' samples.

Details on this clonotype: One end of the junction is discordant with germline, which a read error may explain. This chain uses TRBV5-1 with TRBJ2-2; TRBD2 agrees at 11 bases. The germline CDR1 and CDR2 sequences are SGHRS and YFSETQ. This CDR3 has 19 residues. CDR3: CASSCETGTSGRNPGELFF. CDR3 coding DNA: TGCGCCAGCAGCTGTGAGACCGGGACTAGCGGTAGGAACCCCGGGGAGCTGTTTTTT.

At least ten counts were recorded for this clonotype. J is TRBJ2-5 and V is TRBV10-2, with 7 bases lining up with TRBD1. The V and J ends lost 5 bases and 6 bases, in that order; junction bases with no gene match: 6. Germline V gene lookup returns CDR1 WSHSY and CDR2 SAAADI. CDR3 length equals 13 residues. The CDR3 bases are TGCGCCAGCAGTTTGACAGGGCGGCAGACCCAGTACTTC. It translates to CASSLTGRQTQYF.

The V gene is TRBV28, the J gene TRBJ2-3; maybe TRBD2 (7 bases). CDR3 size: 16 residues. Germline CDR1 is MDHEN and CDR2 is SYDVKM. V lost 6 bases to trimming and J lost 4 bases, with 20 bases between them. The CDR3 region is CASSRPRGGGADTQYF. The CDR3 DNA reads TGTGCCAGCAGCCGCCCGAGGGGGGGCGGGGCAGATACGCAGTATTTT. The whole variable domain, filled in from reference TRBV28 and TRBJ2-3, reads DVKVTQSSRYLVKRTGEKVFLECVQDMDHENMFWYRQDPGLGLRLIYFSYDVKMKEKGDIPEGYSVSREKKERFSLILESASTNQTSMYLCASSRPRGGGADTQYFGPGTRLTVL.

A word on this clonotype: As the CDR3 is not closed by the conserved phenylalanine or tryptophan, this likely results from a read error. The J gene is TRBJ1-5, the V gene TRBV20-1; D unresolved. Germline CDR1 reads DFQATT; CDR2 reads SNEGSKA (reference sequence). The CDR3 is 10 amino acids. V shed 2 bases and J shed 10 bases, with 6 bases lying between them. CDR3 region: CSARRDPQHS. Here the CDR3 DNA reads TGCAGTGCTAGACGGGATCCCCAGCATTCT.

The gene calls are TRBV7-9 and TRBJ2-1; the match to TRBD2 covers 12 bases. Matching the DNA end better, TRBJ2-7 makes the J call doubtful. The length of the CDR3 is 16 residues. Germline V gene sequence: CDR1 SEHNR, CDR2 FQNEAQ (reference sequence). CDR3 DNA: TGTGCCAGCAGCTTTCCTAGCGGGAGGGGGACCTACGAGCAGTACTTC. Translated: CASSFPSGRGTYEQYF.

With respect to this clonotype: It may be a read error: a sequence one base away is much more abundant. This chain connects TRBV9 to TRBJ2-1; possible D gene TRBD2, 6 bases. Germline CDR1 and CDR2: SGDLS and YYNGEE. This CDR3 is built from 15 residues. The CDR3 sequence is CASSAGTPSINEPFF. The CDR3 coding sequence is TGTGCCAGCAGCGCCGGGACTCCCTCAATCAATGAGCCGTTCTTC.

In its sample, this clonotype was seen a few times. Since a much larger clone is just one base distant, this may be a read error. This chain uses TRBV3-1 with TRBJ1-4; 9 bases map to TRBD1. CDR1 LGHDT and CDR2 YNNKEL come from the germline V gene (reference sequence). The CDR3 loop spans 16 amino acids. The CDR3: CASSVRDRESNGKLFF. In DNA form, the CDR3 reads TGTGCCAGCAGCGTACGGGACAGGGAGTCTAATGGAAAACTGTTTTTT.